This passage covers 9 T cell receptor beta chains from one sample sequenced in a study of OX40 agonist ivuxolimab in advanced cancers. Libraries were prepared by immunoSEQ multiplex PCR; TCRdb keeps only in-frame clonotypes and omits some of them. The table includes 70,000 to 100,000 clones, 84% detected once. The sequencing here drew on CD4+ or CD8+ T cells sorted from blood, taken in a trial of the OX40 agonist ivuxolimab. The receptors stem from an adult with an advanced solid tumor such as melanoma, head and neck, liver or kidney cancer.

The chain combines TRBV9 with TRBJ2-2; a possible D gene is TRBD2 (5 bases). CDR1 is SGDLS and CDR2 is YYNGEE in the germline V gene. Trimming took off 4 bases at V and 7 bases at J, with 14 bases between the two ends. The CDR3 sequence is 14 residues long. The CDR3: CASSKGSGVGELFF. For the CDR3, the DNA is TGTGCCAGCAGCAAAGGGAGTGGCGTCGGGGAGCTGTTTTTT.

The chain is built from TRBV4-2 and TRBJ1-5, with D unclear. Trimming cost V 1 base and J 1 base, with 8 bases left between them. Germline V gene sequence: CDR1 LGHNA, CDR2 YNFKEQ. The CDR3 is made up of 15 amino acids. The CDR3 protein is CASSQGGGSNQPQHF. The CDR3 DNA sequence: TGTGCCAGCAGCCAAGGCGGCGGCAGCAATCAGCCCCAGCATTTT.

The chain recombines TRBV9 with TRBJ1-1, with D maybe TRBD1 (6 bases). The CDR3 is made up of 17 amino acids. CDR1 and CDR2 from the germline V gene are SGDLS and YYNGEE. The V and J ends lost 4 bases and 0 bases respectively, with 19 bases between them. The CDR3 sequence: CASSPRGHNFMNTEAFF. DNA of the CDR3: TGTGCCAGCAGCCCCCGGGGACATAACTTCATGAACACTGAAGCTTTCTTT.

The rearrangement links TRBV5-8 to TRBJ2-6, with D perhaps TRBD2 (5 bases). The CDR3 spans 17 residues. V gave up 0 bases and J gave up 1 base, with 11 bases separating them. Germline loops: CDR1 SGHTS, CDR2 YDEGEE. The CDR3 here is CASSLADSLSGANVLTF. CDR3 nucleotides: TGTGCCAGCAGCTTGGCGGACTCTTTGTCTGGGGCCAACGTCCTGACTTTC.

J is TRBJ1-1 and V is TRBV7-8; 8 bases align to TRBD1. V was clipped by 4 bases and J by 1 base; unmatched bases: 2. The CDR3 contains 14 residues. Germline CDR1 SGHVS, CDR2 FQNEAQ. The CDR3 sequence: CASSSGTGNTEAFF. The CDR3 DNA follows: TGTGCCAGCAGCTCCGGGACAGGGAACACTGAAGCTTTCTTT.

The chain couples TRBV7-6 to TRBJ1-5; D is uncertain. The germline V and J ends were trimmed by 5 bases and 4 bases, with 24 bases remaining between them. Germline CDR1 is SGHVS and CDR2 is FNYEAQ. There are 18 residues in the CDR3. CDR3 DNA: TGTGCCAGCAGCCTATCCCTTAGATGTCGGTCAGGAAATCAGCCCCAGCATTTT. Its protein product is CASSLSLRCRSGNQPQHF.

A word on this clone: One end of the junction is discordant with germline, which a read error may explain. This chain joins TRBV4-3 and TRBJ2-2; 8 bases fit TRBD1. The CDR3 loop spans 16 amino acids. Germline values: CDR1 LGHNA, CDR2 YSLEER. The DNA of the CDR3 is TGCACCAGCAGCCAAGACCAGGACAGGGCCACCGGGGAGCTGTTTTTT. It yields the protein CTSSQDQDRATGELFF.

The J gene is TRBJ1-5, the V gene TRBV9; D is ambiguous. V gave up 5 bases and J gave up 1 base, with 10 bases separating them. The CDR3 has 14 residues. Germline V lookup: CDR1 SGDLS, CDR2 YYNGEE. DNA for the CDR3: TGTGCCAGCAGTACACTCGACAGCAATCAGCCCCAGCATTTT. It is translated as CASSTLDSNQPQHF.

This clone was found once. This rearrangement joins TRBV6-5 to TRBJ1-1, with D unclear. Trimming took 5 bases from V and 6 from J, leaving 13 bases between them. The CDR3 is 13 amino acids. CDR1 is MNHEY, CDR2 SVGAGI, per germline. CDR3 nucleotide sequence: TGTGCCAGCAGTAGAGGGATTGCGTCTGAAGCTTTCTTT. Translation: CASSRGIASEAFF.